What follows describes a single T cell receptor (beta chain). The antigen remains undetermined. These data are taken from a study of shared clonotypes between healthy human individuals. Overall study results and limits: With a handful of donors compared, roughly 4.9% of naive CD4 clonotypes were shared.

V lost 5 bases and J lost 3, with 13 bases in between. This CDR3 has 14 amino acids. Germline V lookup: CDR1 SGHAT, CDR2 FQNNGV. The protocol was immunoSEQ multiplex PCR, while the TCRdb copy is restricted to in-frame clones and leaves out a portion. The sample has 2 million to 2.5 million clones, roughly 93% seen once. J is TRBJ1-2 and V is TRBV11-2, with D possibly matching TRBD1 (5 bases). Sequencing input: naive CD4+ T cells from PBMCs. As to subset: CD45RA+ positively selected. This receptor was obtained from a man aged 18-30 years in good health. Some clones in this sample may be carry-over from other donors' samples. CDR3 in DNA: TGTGCCAGCAGCCCCAGGGCGGGTCACTATGGCTACACCTTC. Its translation: CASSPRAGHYGYTF. Full variable domain (rest looked up from reference TRBV11-2 and TRBJ1-2): EAGVAQSPRYKIIEKRQSVAFWCNPISGHATLYWYQQILGQGPKLLIQFQNNGVVDDSQLPKDRFSAERLKGVDSTLKIQPAKLEDSAVYLCASSPRAGHYGYTFGSGTRLTVV.